The clone carrying this T cell receptor (beta chain) was counted at least ten times. TCRdb used MiXCR to reprocess the PCR reads, holding one entry per CDR3 protein. The sample lists a few hundred thousand distinct CDR3 sequences, less than 30% occurring once. This specimen belongs to a study of molecular identifiers for immune sequencing clone quantification. V was shortened by 2 bases and J by 10 bases, with 15 bases between the two germline ends. The CDR3 totals 14 residues. Sequencing input: naive CD8+ T cells from blood, with Jurkat cell RNA spiked in. Subset: FACS-sorted CD8+CD4-CCR7+CD45RA+ naive T cells. The receptor was derived from a human donor in good health. Some libraries in this study had Jurkat cell RNA spiked in. The chain recombines TRBV12-3 or TRBV12-4 with TRBJ1-5, with D perhaps TRBD1 (5 bases). The CDR3 DNA follows: TGTGCCAGCAGTTTATCAGGAGGGGTTGGACCCCAGCATTTT. It translates to CASSLSGGVGPQHF.